The clone carrying this T cell receptor beta chain was counted a few times. This CDR3 contains 12 residues. Germline V CDR1 and CDR2: SGDLS, YYNGEE. V dropped 3 bases and J dropped 3 bases, with 4 bases sitting between them. The study ran its PCR with 60 Vbeta and 13 Jbeta primers. TCRdb keeps only in-frame clones here, not all; method: immunoSEQ multiplex PCR. The sample carries about 150,000 clones, about 72% recorded once. This sample is part of a study of cytomegalovirus exposure and HLA in healthy donors. V and J are TRBV9 and TRBJ1-5; D gene uncertain. The sequence was collected from a man aged 55 to 70 in good health and CMV-seronegative. The sequencing sample was made of PBMCs. The CDR3 DNA is TGTGCCAGCAGCGCTACCAATCAGCCCCAGCATTTT. Residues: CASSATNQPQHF.